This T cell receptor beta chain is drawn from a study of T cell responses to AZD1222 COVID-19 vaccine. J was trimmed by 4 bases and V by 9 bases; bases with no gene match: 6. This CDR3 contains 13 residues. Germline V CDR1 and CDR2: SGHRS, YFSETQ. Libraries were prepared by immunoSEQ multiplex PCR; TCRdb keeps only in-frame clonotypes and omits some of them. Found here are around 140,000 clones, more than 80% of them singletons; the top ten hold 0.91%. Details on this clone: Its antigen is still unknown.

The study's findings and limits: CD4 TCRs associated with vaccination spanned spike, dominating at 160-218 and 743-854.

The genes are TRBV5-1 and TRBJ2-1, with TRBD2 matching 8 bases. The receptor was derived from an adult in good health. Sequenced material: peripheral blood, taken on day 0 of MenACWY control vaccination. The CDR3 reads CATSSGGYNEQFF. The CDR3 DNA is TGCGCCACCTCAAGCGGGGGTTACAATGAGCAGTTCTTC.